Listed below are T cell receptor beta chains from one sample, sequenced in a study of T-cell reconstitution after alpha-beta-depleted transplantation in children. One entry per CDR3 protein, called by TCRdb with MiXCR from the PCR reads. The data hold around 450,000 distinct CDR3 sequences, with about 10% observed a single time. The input for sequencing was PBMCs, taken before TCRalphabeta/CD19-depleted stem cell transplant. The receptors were gathered from a child under 10 years old with inherited bone marrow failure, due to receive a stem cell transplant. Both conserved end residues are part of each CDR3. A D gene is named only where the DNA matches it firmly. A row's size may be missing; if present it is once, few, many or a size class.

J gene,D gene,clone size,V gene,CDR3 protein,CDR3 DNA
TRBJ2-3,.,many,TRBV5-1,CASSFPGDSTDTQYF,TGCGCCAGCAGCTTCCCCGGGGACAGCACAGATACGCAGTATTTT
TRBJ2-1,.,many,TRBV7-9,CASSFSRDEQFF,TGTGCCAGCAGCTTCTCACGGGATGAGCAGTTCTTC
TRBJ1-4,.,.,TRBV7-8,CASSQWGATNEKLFF,TGTGCCAGCAGCCAATGGGGTGCAACTAATGAAAAACTGTTTTTT
TRBJ2-1,.,few,TRBV20-1,CSARVLRDEQFF,TGCAGTGCTAGAGTCTTACGGGATGAGCAGTTCTTC
TRBJ2-2,TRBD2,many,TRBV9,CASSAFVGGSLTGELFF,TGTGCCAGCAGCGCCTTCGTCGGGGGGAGCCTCACCGGGGAGCTGTTTTTT
TRBJ2-1,TRBD2,many,TRBV9,CASSVVGGRRGEQFF,TGTGCCAGCAGCGTAGTGGGCGGGAGGAGGGGGGAGCAGTTCTTC
TRBJ2-7,.,many,TRBV5-1,CASSLVPFWEQYF,TGCGCCAGCAGCTTGGTACCGTTCTGGGAGCAGTACTTC
TRBJ2-2,.,many,TRBV10-1,CASSFGYTGELFF,TGCGCCAGCAGTTTCGGATACACCGGGGAGCTGTTTTTT
TRBJ2-7,TRBD1,many,TRBV20-1,CSAPWDRGSLEQYF,TGCAGTGCTCCATGGGACAGGGGGAGTCTCGAGCAGTACTTC
TRBJ2-1,TRBD2,.,TRBV7-2,CASTLTSGRYDEQFF,TGTGCCAGCACCCTGACTAGCGGGAGGTACGATGAGCAGTTCTTC
TRBJ1-2,TRBD1,many,TRBV12-3/TRBV12-4,CASSLGETGWGHGYTF,TGTGCCAGCAGTTTAGGAGAGACAGGGTGGGGTCATGGCTACACCTTC
TRBJ2-6,.,many,TRBV12-3/TRBV12-4,CASSFVGEANVLTF,TGTGCCAGCAGTTTCGTGGGGGAGGCCAACGTCCTGACTTTC
TRBJ2-1,TRBD2,.,TRBV5-4,CASSLGAGPGLAHYNEQFF,TGTGCCAGCAGCTTGGGTGCGGGACCGGGACTAGCCCATTACAATGAGCAGTTCTTC
TRBJ2-7,.,few,TRBV7-8,CASSFGVVQNYEQYF,TGTGCCAGCAGCTTTGGGGTGGTCCAAAACTACGAGCAGTACTTC
TRBJ2-4,.,many,TRBV5-1,CASSLTGRENIQYF,TGCGCCAGCAGCTTAACAGGGCGGGAAAACATTCAGTACTTC
TRBJ2-3,.,many,TRBV10-3,CAISPIPPRGDTQYF,TGTGCCATCAGCCCGATCCCTCCAAGGGGAGATACGCAGTATTTT
TRBJ1-2,.,.,TRBV11-2,CASSSLGTQLDF,TGTGCCAGCAGCTCACTCGGGACCCAGTTGGACTTC
TRBJ2-5,TRBD1,many,TRBV7-9,CASSLSAGTGRQETQYF,TGTGCCAGCAGCTTATCCGCCGGGACAGGGCGCCAAGAGACCCAGTACTTC
TRBJ2-4,TRBD2,many,TRBV7-9,CASSLGLAGVGKNIQYF,TGTGCCAGCAGCTTGGGGCTAGCGGGAGTTGGCAAAAACATTCAGTACTTC
TRBJ1-1,.,few,TRBV28,CASPPGSGLNTEAFF,TGTGCCAGCCCCCCGGGTTCAGGGTTGAACACTGAAGCTTTCTTT
TRBJ2-7,TRBD2,.,TRBV4-1,CASSRGGTYEQYF,TGCGCCAGCAGCCGCGGGGGTACCTACGAGCAGTACTTC
TRBJ1-5,.,.,TRBV6-1,CASSEHWSGDQPQHF,TGTGCCAGCAGTGAACATTGGTCAGGGGATCAGCCCCAGCATTTT
TRBJ2-5,.,few,TRBV4-3,CASSQDGTSQETQYF,TGCGCCAGCAGCCAAGATGGGACCTCCCAAGAGACCCAGTACTTC
TRBJ2-5,TRBD2,.,TRBV3-1,CASSLGLAGASDQYF,TGTGCCAGCAGCCTCGGACTAGCGGGGGCCTCGGACCAGTACTTC
TRBJ2-7,TRBD1,.,TRBV4-3,CASTLGPGQGGEQYF,TGCGCCAGCACCCTAGGGCCGGGACAGGGAGGCGAGCAGTACTTC
TRBJ2-3,TRBD1,few,TRBV5-1,CASSSWQNDRAGDTQYF,TGCGCCAGCAGCTCCTGGCAGAACGACAGGGCAGGGGATACGCAGTATTTT
TRBJ2-7,TRBD2,many,TRBV4-3,CASSQESSGYEQYF,TGCGCCAGCAGCCAAGAATCTAGCGGCTACGAGCAGTACTTC
TRBJ2-2,.,many,TRBV29-1,CSVGQASTGELFF,TGCAGCGTTGGACAGGCCAGCACCGGGGAGCTGTTTTTT
TRBJ2-5,.,once,TRBV28,CASSFQGRETQHF,TGTGCCAGCAGTTTTCAGGGTAGGGAGACCCAGCACTTC
TRBJ2-3,TRBD2,few,TRBV7-9,CASRPLAGVSDTQYF,TGTGCCAGCCGACCCTTAGCGGGAGTTTCAGATACGCAGTATTTT
TRBJ2-1,TRBD2,few,TRBV20-1,CSARDGLAGGASEQFF,TGCAGTGCTAGAGACGGACTAGCGGGAGGGGCGAGTGAGCAGTTCTTC
TRBJ1-5,.,.,TRBV19,CASSIVTRGINQPQHF,TGTGCCAGTAGTATCGTGACCCGAGGAATCAATCAGCCCCAGCATTTT
TRBJ1-2,.,many,TRBV19,CASSLTGSAAYGYTF,TGTGCCAGTAGTCTCACAGGGTCGGCTGCCTATGGCTACACCTTC
TRBJ1-6,.,many,TRBV21-1,CASSSGNYNSPLHF,TGTGCCAGCAGTTCAGGAAACTATAATTCACCCCTCCACTTT
TRBJ2-1,.,many,TRBV7-9,CASSAGPGVGEQFF,TGTGCCAGCAGCGCGGGACCTGGGGTAGGTGAGCAGTTCTTC
TRBJ2-7,.,many,TRBV11-2,CASSLVGGGYDPRQYF,TGTGCCAGCAGCTTAGTCGGAGGAGGGTATGACCCCAGGCAGTACTTC
TRBJ2-7,TRBD2,few,TRBV20-1,CSARDGNGLAETYEQYF,TGCAGTGCTAGAGATGGGAACGGACTAGCGGAGACCTACGAGCAGTACTTC
TRBJ2-3,.,many,TRBV28,CASSSPQGLSPQYF,TGTGCCAGCAGTTCCCCGCAGGGTTTAAGTCCGCAGTATTTT
TRBJ2-7,.,few,TRBV27,CASTWTGSSYEQYF,TGTGCCAGCACCTGGACCGGGAGCTCCTACGAGCAGTACTTC
TRBJ1-3,.,many,TRBV20-1,CSARLGQYSGNTIYF,TGCAGTGCTAGATTAGGACAGTACTCTGGAAACACCATATATTTT
TRBJ1-5,.,.,TRBV23-1,CASSGSWPGDHQPQHF,TGCGCCAGCAGTGGCAGCTGGCCGGGGGACCATCAGCCCCAGCATTTT
TRBJ1-6,.,few,TRBV18,CASSPGTAGWAPLHF,TGTGCCAGCTCACCAGGCACAGCAGGTTGGGCACCCCTCCACTTT
TRBJ2-7,.,.,TRBV27,CASSALGHGLYEQYF,TGTGCCAGCAGTGCCTTGGGACACGGACTCTACGAGCAGTACTTC
TRBJ1-5,.,many,TRBV20-1,CSAVQGSQPQHF,TGCAGTGCCGTGCAGGGCAGTCAGCCCCAGCATTTT
TRBJ1-5,.,.,TRBV6-2/TRBV6-3,CASTRRDNQPQHF,TGTGCCAGCACTCGCAGGGACAATCAGCCCCAGCATTTT
TRBJ2-5,.,many,TRBV6-5,CASSYSSGPQETQYF,TGTGCCAGCAGTTACTCGTCGGGGCCCCAAGAGACCCAGTACTTC
TRBJ2-2,.,many,TRBV7-9,CASSSSLAGELFF,TGTGCCAGCAGCTCATCCCTCGCTGGGGAGCTGTTTTTT
TRBJ2-7,TRBD2,.,TRBV20-1,CSAGSGSYEQYF,TGCAGTGCTGGGAGCGGGAGTTACGAGCAGTACTTC
TRBJ2-1,.,many,TRBV18,CASSREAGSGEQFF,TGTGCCAGCTCACGAGAGGCGGGATCTGGCGAGCAGTTCTTC